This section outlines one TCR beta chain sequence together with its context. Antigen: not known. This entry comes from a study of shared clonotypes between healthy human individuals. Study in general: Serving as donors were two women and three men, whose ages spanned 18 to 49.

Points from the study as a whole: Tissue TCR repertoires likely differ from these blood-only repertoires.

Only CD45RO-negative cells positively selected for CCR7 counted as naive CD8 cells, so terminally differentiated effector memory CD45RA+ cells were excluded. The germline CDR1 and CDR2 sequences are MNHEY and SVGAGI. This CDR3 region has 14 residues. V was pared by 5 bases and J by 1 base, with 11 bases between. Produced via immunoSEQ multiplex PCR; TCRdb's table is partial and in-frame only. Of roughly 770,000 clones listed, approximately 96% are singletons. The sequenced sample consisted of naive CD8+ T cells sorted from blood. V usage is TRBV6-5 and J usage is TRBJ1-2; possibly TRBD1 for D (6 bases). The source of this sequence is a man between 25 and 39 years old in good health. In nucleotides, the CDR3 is TGTGCCAGCAGTAACCAGGGGTATAACTATGGCTACACCTTC. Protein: CASSNQGYNYGYTF.